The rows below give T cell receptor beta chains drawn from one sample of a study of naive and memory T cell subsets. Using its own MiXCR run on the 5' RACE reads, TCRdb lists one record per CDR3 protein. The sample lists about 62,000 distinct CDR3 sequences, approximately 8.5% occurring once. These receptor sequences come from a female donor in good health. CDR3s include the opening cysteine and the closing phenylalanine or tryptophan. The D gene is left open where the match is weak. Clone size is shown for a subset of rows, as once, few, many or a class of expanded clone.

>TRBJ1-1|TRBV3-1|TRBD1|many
TGTGCCAGCAGCCCATCGGACAGGAGTCTAACTGAAGCTTTCTTT
CASSPSDRSLTEAFF
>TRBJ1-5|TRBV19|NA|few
TGTGCCAGTAGTGATCGGGCAAAAGATCAGCCCCAGCATTTT
CASSDRAKDQPQHF
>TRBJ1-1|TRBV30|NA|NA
TGTGCCTGGAGGGGCAGGGCGAACACTGAAGCTTTCTTT
CAWRGRANTEAFF
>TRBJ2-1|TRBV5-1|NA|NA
TGCGCCAGCAGCTTGGAGCACTCGAGCTCCTACAATGAGCAGTTCTTC
CASSLEHSSSYNEQFF
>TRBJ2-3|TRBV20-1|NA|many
TGCAGTGCTGCCTTGTGGGGACCGGTCTTAGATACGCAGTATTTT
CSAALWGPVLDTQYF
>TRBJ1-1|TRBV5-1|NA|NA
TGCGCCAGCAGCCCCGGGGGGCAGGGAGGCACTGAAGCTTTCTTT
CASSPGGQGGTEAFF
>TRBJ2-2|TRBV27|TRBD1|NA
TGTGCCAGCAGTTTCCAGGGGGTATACACCGGGGAGCTGTTTTTT
CASSFQGVYTGELFF
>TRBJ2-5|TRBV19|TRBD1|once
TGTGCCAGTAGTATGGGACAGGGGGCGGAGACCCAGTACTTC
CASSMGQGAETQYF
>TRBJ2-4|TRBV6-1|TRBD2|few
TGTGCCAGCAGTGGTGGGACTAGCGGAGCCCGAAACATTCAGTACTTC
CASSGGTSGARNIQYF
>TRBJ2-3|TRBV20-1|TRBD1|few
TGCAGTGCGGAGACAGGGAGCACAGATACGCAGTATTTT
CSAETGSTDTQYF
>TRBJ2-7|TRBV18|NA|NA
TGTGCCAGCTCACCAGGGGTTGACTACGAGCAGTACTTC
CASSPGVDYEQYF
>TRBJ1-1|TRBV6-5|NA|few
TGTGCCAGCAGCCGCTTAGGGACTACCGTGAACACTGAAGCTTTCTTT
CASSRLGTTVNTEAFF
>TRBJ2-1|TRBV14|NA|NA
TGTGCCAGCAGCCAAGAAAGGACGCAATATTACAATGAGCAGTTCTTC
CASSQERTQYYNEQFF
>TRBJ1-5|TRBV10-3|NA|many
TGTGCCATCAGGAAAGACATGGGTCAGCCCCAGCATTTT
CAIRKDMGQPQHF
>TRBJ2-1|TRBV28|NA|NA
TGTGCCAGCCTGGAGACAAGGCGCAATGAGCAGTTCTTC
CASLETRRNEQFF
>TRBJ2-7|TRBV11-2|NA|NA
TGTGCCAGCAGCTTAGCTGGCCTAGGTCAGGACGAGCAGTACTTC
CASSLAGLGQDEQYF
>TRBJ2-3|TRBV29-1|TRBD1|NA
TGCAGCGGGACAGGGGATGGGGCAGATACGCAGTATTTT
CSGTGDGADTQYF
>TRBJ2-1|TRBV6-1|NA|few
TGTGCCGGGGGGGGCGACAGGGAATTCTACAATGAGCAGTTCTTC
CAGGGDREFYNEQFF
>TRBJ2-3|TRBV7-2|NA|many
TGTGCCAGCAGCCGGGGGGCTAGCACAGATACGCAGTATTTT
CASSRGASTDTQYF
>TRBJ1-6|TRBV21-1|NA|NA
TGTGCCAGCAGCAACCGGAACAGAGAGATAGGTTCTAATTCACACCTCCACTTT
CASSNRNREIGSNSHLHF
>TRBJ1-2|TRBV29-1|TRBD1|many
TGCAGCGTTGACATAGTACCGGGACAGGGTGTTAGGTTCGGCTACACCTTC
CSVDIVPGQGVRFGYTF
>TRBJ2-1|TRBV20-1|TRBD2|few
TGCAGTGCTGGGGGGGGACCAACCGCGAGGAATGAGCAGTTCTTC
CSAGGGPTARNEQFF
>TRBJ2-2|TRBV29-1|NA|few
TGCAGCGCCCGAGGGGGGGCCGGGGAGCTGTTTTTT
CSARGGAGELFF
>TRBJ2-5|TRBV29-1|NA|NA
TGCACCGGGGGGCAGAACCAAGAGACCCAGTACTTC
CTGGQNQETQYF
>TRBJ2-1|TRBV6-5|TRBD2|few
TGTGCCAGCAGTTACTCCCTAGCGGTGGGCAATGAGCAGTTCTTC
CASSYSLAVGNEQFF
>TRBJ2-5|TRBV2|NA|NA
TGTGCCAGCAGTGAAGTGGAGACCCAGTACTTC
CASSEVETQYF
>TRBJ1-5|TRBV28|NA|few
TGTGCCAGCATCCAGAGCCGGGGTCGTGGACAGCCCCAGCATTTT
CASIQSRGRGQPQHF
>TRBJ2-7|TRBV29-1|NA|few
TGCAGCGCCGTCGAGCCCCTATCCTACGAGCAGTACTTC
CSAVEPLSYEQYF
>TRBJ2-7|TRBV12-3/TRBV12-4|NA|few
TGTGCCAGCAGTTTAGCGGTAGGTGGCTCCTACGAGCAGTACTTC
CASSLAVGGSYEQYF
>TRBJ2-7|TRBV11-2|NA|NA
TGTGCCAGCAGCGGCCAGGTGACCTCCTCCTACGAGCAGTACTTC
CASSGQVTSSYEQYF
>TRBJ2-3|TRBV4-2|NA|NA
TGTGCCAGCAGCCAAGACCCGAGCAGAAGCACAGATACGCAGTATTTT
CASSQDPSRSTDTQYF
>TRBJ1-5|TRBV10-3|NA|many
TGTGCCATCAGTGGGGGGGGGAGGCAGCCCCAGCATTTT
CAISGGGRQPQHF
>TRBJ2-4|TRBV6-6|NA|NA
TGTGCCAGGAAAAATAGGGGGTTCAAAAACATTCAGTACTTC
CARKNRGFKNIQYF
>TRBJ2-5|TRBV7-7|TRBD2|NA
TGTGCTAGCAGCTTAGTAAGGACTAGCGGGGAAGAGACCCAGTACTTC
CASSLVRTSGEETQYF
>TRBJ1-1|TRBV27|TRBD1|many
TGTGCCAGTAAAGACCGGGACAGGGAGATGAACACTGAAGCTTTCTTT
CASKDRDREMNTEAFF
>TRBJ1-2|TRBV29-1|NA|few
TGCAGCGTGGGGGAGAGCTATGGCTACACCTTC
CSVGESYGYTF